These T cell receptor beta chains were read from a single sample in a study of T cell clones after liver transplantation. TCRdb keeps only in-frame clones here, not all; method: immunoSEQ multiplex PCR. Here the sample spans tens of thousands of clones, more than 90% being singletons. The sequencing used CD4+ T cells from blood, collected before liver transplant. The receptor source for this set is a human donor who received a liver transplant. The CDR3 runs from the conserved cysteine through the conserved F or W. D genes are given only for firm matches. For some rows the clone size is stated as once, few or many, or as a class when expanded; others skip it.

V gene: TRBV19; D gene: -; J gene: TRBJ1-4; clone size: -; CDR3 protein: CASSITQGRVTNEKLFF; CDR3 DNA: TGTGCCAGTAGTATCACTCAGGGGCGGGTTACTAATGAAAAACTGTTTTTT
V gene: TRBV20-1; D gene: -; J gene: TRBJ2-5; clone size: -; CDR3 protein: CSASDRETQYF; CDR3 DNA: TGCAGTGCTAGTGACAGGGAGACCCAGTACTTC
V gene: TRBV2; D gene: TRBD1; J gene: TRBJ2-3; clone size: few; CDR3 protein: CASSSGQGTDTQYF; CDR3 DNA: TGTGCCAGCTCCTCGGGACAGGGGACAGATACGCAGTATTTT
V gene: TRBV19; D gene: TRBD2; J gene: TRBJ2-2; clone size: -; CDR3 protein: CASSMVIAGGPGELFF; CDR3 DNA: TGTGCCAGTAGTATGGTAATAGCGGGAGGGCCCGGGGAGCTGTTTTTT
V gene: TRBV27; D gene: TRBD1; J gene: TRBJ2-1; clone size: -; CDR3 protein: CASKRDRGFSVQFF; CDR3 DNA: TGTGCCAGTAAGAGGGACAGGGGTTTTTCGGTGCAGTTCTTC
V gene: TRBV7-9; D gene: -; J gene: TRBJ1-1; clone size: -; CDR3 protein: CASSLLENTEAFF; CDR3 DNA: TGTGCCAGCAGCTTATTAGAGAACACTGAAGCTTTCTTT
V gene: TRBV19; D gene: -; J gene: TRBJ2-1; clone size: -; CDR3 protein: CASSTDYNEQFF; CDR3 DNA: TGTGCCAGTAGTACCGACTACAATGAGCAGTTCTTC
V gene: TRBV28; D gene: -; J gene: TRBJ1-3; clone size: -; CDR3 protein: CASIGGSTLSSGNTIYF; CDR3 DNA: TGTGCCAGCATTGGGGGGTCGACTTTGAGCTCTGGAAACACCATATATTTT
V gene: TRBV7-8; D gene: TRBD1; J gene: TRBJ1-2; clone size: once; CDR3 protein: CASSLADRGVYGYTF; CDR3 DNA: TGTGCCAGCAGCTTAGCGGACAGGGGCGTTTATGGCTACACCTTC
V gene: TRBV2; D gene: TRBD1; J gene: TRBJ1-1; clone size: -; CDR3 protein: CASSRDRAWSTEAFF; CDR3 DNA: TGTGCCAGCAGTCGGGACAGAGCCTGGAGCACTGAAGCTTTCTTT
V gene: TRBV11-2; D gene: -; J gene: TRBJ2-5; clone size: -; CDR3 protein: CASGVLLETQYF; CDR3 DNA: TGTGCCAGCGGAGTACTGCTGGAGACCCAGTACTTC
V gene: TRBV30; D gene: -; J gene: TRBJ1-5; clone size: few; CDR3 protein: CAWSEASNQPQHF; CDR3 DNA: TGTGCCTGGAGTGAGGCCTCCAATCAGCCCCAGCATTTT
V gene: TRBV5-6; D gene: -; J gene: TRBJ2-3; clone size: -; CDR3 protein: CASSLGYTSTDTQYF; CDR3 DNA: TGTGCCAGCAGCTTGGGATACACTAGCACAGATACGCAGTATTTT
V gene: TRBV25-1; D gene: TRBD1; J gene: TRBJ1-2; clone size: few; CDR3 protein: CASSEAGGVYGYTF; CDR3 DNA: TGTGCCAGCAGTGAGGCAGGGGGCGTCTATGGCTACACCTTC
V gene: TRBV4-1; D gene: -; J gene: TRBJ2-7; clone size: -; CDR3 protein: CASSLGPEQYF; CDR3 DNA: TGCGCCAGCAGCCTGGGGCCCGAGCAGTACTTC
V gene: TRBV19; D gene: -; J gene: TRBJ1-2; clone size: -; CDR3 protein: CASKTDAGWYGYTF; CDR3 DNA: TGTGCCAGTAAGACGGACGCGGGGTGGTATGGCTACACCTTC
V gene: TRBV5-1; D gene: -; J gene: TRBJ2-3; clone size: once; CDR3 protein: CASSLAQIGGGTDTQYF; CDR3 DNA: TGCGCCAGCAGCTTGGCCCAGATCGGAGGCGGCACAGATACGCAGTATTTT
V gene: TRBV27; D gene: TRBD1; J gene: TRBJ2-1; clone size: -; CDR3 protein: CASSLRGTGVRNEQFF; CDR3 DNA: TGTGCCAGCAGTTTACGGGGGACAGGGGTCAGGAATGAGCAGTTCTTC
V gene: TRBV6-5; D gene: TRBD2; J gene: TRBJ2-7; clone size: -; CDR3 protein: CATQLAGTYEQYF; CDR3 DNA: TGTGCCACCCAACTAGCGGGAACCTACGAGCAGTACTTC
V gene: TRBV6-5; D gene: -; J gene: TRBJ2-1; clone size: -; CDR3 protein: CASSYPSHEQFF; CDR3 DNA: TGTGCCAGCAGTTACCCCTCCCATGAGCAGTTCTTC
V gene: TRBV5-1; D gene: -; J gene: TRBJ2-7; clone size: -; CDR3 protein: CASSVKPDSITGTRPYEQYF; CDR3 DNA: TGCGCCAGCAGCGTTAAACCGGACAGTATAACAGGGACTCGACCCTACGAGCAGTACTTC
V gene: TRBV28; D gene: TRBD2; J gene: TRBJ2-5; clone size: -; CDR3 protein: CASSDRLAFKGETQYF; CDR3 DNA: TGTGCCAGCAGTGACAGACTAGCTTTTAAGGGGGAGACCCAGTACTTC
V gene: TRBV5-1; D gene: -; J gene: TRBJ1-2; clone size: -; CDR3 protein: CASSLAEGHYGYTF; CDR3 DNA: TGCGCCAGCAGCTTGGCCGAGGGCCACTATGGCTACACCTTC
V gene: TRBV7-9; D gene: TRBD1; J gene: TRBJ2-6; clone size: -; CDR3 protein: CASSQGQGPSGANVLTF; CDR3 DNA: TGTGCCAGCAGCCAAGGACAGGGGCCTAGTGGGGCCAACGTCCTGACTTTC
V gene: TRBV4-1; D gene: -; J gene: TRBJ2-5; clone size: -; CDR3 protein: CASSQGPAVQETQYF; CDR3 DNA: TGCGCCAGCAGCCAAGGTCCGGCCGTCCAAGAGACCCAGTACTTC
V gene: TRBV25-1; D gene: -; J gene: TRBJ2-7; clone size: -; CDR3 protein: CASSDWYF; CDR3 DNA: TGTGCCAGCAGTGATTGGTACTTC
V gene: TRBV4-2; D gene: TRBD2; J gene: TRBJ2-3; clone size: -; CDR3 protein: CASSQQLRLAASTDTQYF; CDR3 DNA: TGTGCCAGCAGCCAACAACTTAGACTAGCGGCTAGCACAGATACGCAGTATTTT
V gene: TRBV2; D gene: -; J gene: TRBJ1-2; clone size: -; CDR3 protein: CASSEALGGYTF; CDR3 DNA: TGTGCCAGCAGTGAAGCCCTTGGGGGCTACACCTTC
V gene: TRBV21-1; D gene: -; J gene: TRBJ1-3; clone size: -; CDR3 protein: CASSKLGGGTGNTIYF; CDR3 DNA: TGTGCCAGCAGCAAATTGGGAGGGGGGACAGGAAACACCATATATTTT
V gene: TRBV5-1; D gene: TRBD2; J gene: TRBJ2-1; clone size: once; CDR3 protein: CASSPGTSGRRYNEQFF; CDR3 DNA: TGCGCCAGCAGCCCCGGGACTAGCGGGAGGCGTTACAATGAGCAGTTCTTC
V gene: TRBV5-1; D gene: -; J gene: TRBJ2-7; clone size: -; CDR3 protein: CASSLDPSSYEQYF; CDR3 DNA: TGCGCCAGCAGCTTGGATCCTAGCTCCTACGAGCAGTACTTC
V gene: TRBV5-4; D gene: -; J gene: TRBJ2-7; clone size: -; CDR3 protein: CASTQTRESYEQYF; CDR3 DNA: TGTGCCAGCACCCAGACCCGAGAATCCTACGAGCAGTACTTC
V gene: TRBV27; D gene: TRBD1; J gene: TRBJ1-4; clone size: -; CDR3 protein: CASSYGTANEKLFF; CDR3 DNA: TGTGCCAGCAGTTACGGGACAGCTAATGAAAAACTGTTTTTT
V gene: TRBV11-2; D gene: -; J gene: TRBJ1-1; clone size: -; CDR3 protein: CASSPSTEAFF; CDR3 DNA: TGTGCCAGCAGCCCGTCCACTGAAGCTTTCTTT
V gene: TRBV5-4; D gene: -; J gene: TRBJ2-3; clone size: -; CDR3 protein: CASSSNAGPQYF; CDR3 DNA: TGTGCCAGCAGCTCTAATGCGGGTCCGCAGTATTTT
V gene: TRBV2; D gene: -; J gene: TRBJ1-1; clone size: -; CDR3 protein: CASQIDRNTEAFF; CDR3 DNA: TGTGCCAGTCAAATCGACAGGAACACTGAAGCTTTCTTT
V gene: TRBV9; D gene: -; J gene: TRBJ2-3; clone size: -; CDR3 protein: CASSAGTAAGDTQYF; CDR3 DNA: TGTGCCAGCAGCGCCGGGACTGCCGCGGGAGATACGCAGTATTTT
V gene: TRBV15; D gene: -; J gene: TRBJ2-1; clone size: -; CDR3 protein: CATSREDEQFF; CDR3 DNA: TGTGCCACCAGCAGAGAAGATGAGCAGTTCTTC
V gene: TRBV11-3; D gene: -; J gene: TRBJ2-5; clone size: -; CDR3 protein: CASSLDPAQETQYF; CDR3 DNA: TGTGCCAGCAGCTTAGATCCAGCTCAAGAGACCCAGTACTTC
V gene: TRBV2; D gene: -; J gene: TRBJ1-4; clone size: few; CDR3 protein: CASSGSTGEKLFF; CDR3 DNA: TGTGCCAGCAGTGGGTCAACGGGAGAAAAACTGTTTTTT
V gene: TRBV29-1; D gene: TRBD1; J gene: TRBJ1-5; clone size: -; CDR3 protein: CSVAGQGSGQPQHF; CDR3 DNA: TGCAGCGTGGCAGGACAGGGCTCGGGGCAGCCCCAGCATTTT
V gene: TRBV19; D gene: -; J gene: TRBJ1-5; clone size: -; CDR3 protein: CASRPLPQGIWNQPQHF; CDR3 DNA: TGTGCCAGTCGACCGCTTCCACAGGGTATCTGGAATCAGCCCCAGCATTTT
V gene: TRBV7-2; D gene: -; J gene: TRBJ1-2; clone size: once; CDR3 protein: CASSAKGFGEGYTF; CDR3 DNA: TGTGCCAGCAGCGCGAAGGGTTTTGGCGAGGGCTACACCTTC
V gene: TRBV2; D gene: -; J gene: TRBJ2-5; clone size: -; CDR3 protein: CASRANQETQYF; CDR3 DNA: TGTGCCAGCAGGGCGAACCAAGAGACCCAGTACTTC
V gene: TRBV18; D gene: -; J gene: TRBJ2-5; clone size: -; CDR3 protein: CASSPGVQETQYF; CDR3 DNA: TGTGCCAGCTCACCAGGGGTCCAAGAGACCCAGTACTTC
V gene: TRBV28; D gene: TRBD1; J gene: TRBJ2-7; clone size: -; CDR3 protein: CASSLYGTGLYEQYF; CDR3 DNA: TGTGCCAGCAGTTTATATGGGACAGGGCTCTACGAGCAGTACTTC
V gene: TRBV2; D gene: TRBD2; J gene: TRBJ2-1; clone size: -; CDR3 protein: CASSVATSGYNEQFF; CDR3 DNA: TGTGCCAGCAGTGTTGCGACTAGCGGCTACAATGAGCAGTTCTTC
V gene: TRBV5-1; D gene: TRBD2; J gene: TRBJ2-3; clone size: -; CDR3 protein: CASSLETSGSRNTQYF; CDR3 DNA: TGCGCCAGCAGCTTGGAGACCAGCGGGAGTCGGAATACGCAGTATTTT
V gene: TRBV4-2; D gene: -; J gene: TRBJ2-2; clone size: -; CDR3 protein: CASSPLRKRGDTGELFF; CDR3 DNA: TGTGCCAGCAGCCCATTGCGGAAGCGAGGGGATACCGGGGAGCTGTTTTTT
V gene: TRBV27; D gene: TRBD2; J gene: TRBJ2-7; clone size: -; CDR3 protein: CASSWGSGRNPYEQYF; CDR3 DNA: TGTGCCAGCAGTTGGGGTAGCGGGAGGAACCCCTACGAGCAGTACTTC
V gene: TRBV29-1; D gene: -; J gene: TRBJ2-5; clone size: once; CDR3 protein: CSVFRVQETQYF; CDR3 DNA: TGCAGCGTTTTTCGAGTGCAAGAGACCCAGTACTTC
V gene: TRBV28; D gene: -; J gene: TRBJ2-7; clone size: -; CDR3 protein: CASSLRGYEQYF; CDR3 DNA: TGTGCCAGCAGTTTAAGAGGGTACGAGCAGTACTTC